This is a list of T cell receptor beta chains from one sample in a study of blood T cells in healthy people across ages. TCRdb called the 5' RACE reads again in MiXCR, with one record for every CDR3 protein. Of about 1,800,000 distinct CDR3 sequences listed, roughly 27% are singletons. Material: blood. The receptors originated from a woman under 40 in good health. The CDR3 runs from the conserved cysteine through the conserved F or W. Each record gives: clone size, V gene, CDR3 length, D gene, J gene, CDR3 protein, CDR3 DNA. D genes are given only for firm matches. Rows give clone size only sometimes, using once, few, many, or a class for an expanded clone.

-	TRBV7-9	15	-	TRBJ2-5	CANSVQQSPRETQYF	TGTGCCAACAGCGTACAACAGAGCCCCCGGGAGACCCAGTACTTC
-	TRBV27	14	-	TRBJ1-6	CASSSYSRNSPLHF	TGTGCCAGCAGTTCCTACTCCCGGAATTCACCCCTCCACTTT
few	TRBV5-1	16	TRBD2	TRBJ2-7	CASSLGRAGGPGEQYF	TGCGCCAGCAGCTTGGGTCGAGCGGGAGGGCCGGGGGAGCAGTACTTC
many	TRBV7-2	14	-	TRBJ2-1	CASSETGTHNEQFF	TGTGCCAGCAGCGAGACCGGGACCCACAATGAGCAGTTCTTC
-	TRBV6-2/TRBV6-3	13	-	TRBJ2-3	CASNTNLADTQYF	TGTGCCAGCAACACCAACCTCGCAGATACGCAGTATTTT
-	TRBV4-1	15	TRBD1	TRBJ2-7	CASSRGQDPSYEQYF	TGCGCCAGCAGCCGGGGACAGGACCCCTCCTACGAGCAGTACTTC
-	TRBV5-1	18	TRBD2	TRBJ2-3	CASSSAPSGGASTDTQYF	TGCGCCAGCAGCTCAGCCCCTAGCGGGGGTGCTAGCACAGATACGCAGTATTTT
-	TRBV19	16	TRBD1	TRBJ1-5	CASSPQGALVNQPQHF	TGTGCCAGTAGTCCACAGGGGGCCCTTGTCAATCAGCCCCAGCATTTT
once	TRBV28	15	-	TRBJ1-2	CASSLEGRGSYGYTF	TGTGCCAGCAGTTTAGAGGGTCGAGGGAGCTATGGCTACACCTTC
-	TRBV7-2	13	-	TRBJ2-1	CASSLQKNNEQFF	TGTGCCAGCAGCTTACAAAAAAACAATGAGCAGTTCTTC
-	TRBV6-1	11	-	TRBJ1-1	CASSERQEAFF	TGTGCCAGCAGTGAAAGACAGGAAGCTTTCTTT
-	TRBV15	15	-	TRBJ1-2	CATSRVKGTNYGYTF	TGTGCCACCAGCAGAGTCAAGGGGACCAACTATGGCTACACCTTC
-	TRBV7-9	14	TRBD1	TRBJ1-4	CASTLDRGTRKLFF	TGTGCCAGCACCCTGGACAGGGGTACGAGGAAACTGTTTTTT
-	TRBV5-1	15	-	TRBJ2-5	CASSPGSGVWETQYF	TGCGCCAGCAGCCCAGGATCAGGGGTCTGGGAGACCCAGTACTTC
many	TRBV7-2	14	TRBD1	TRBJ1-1	CASSPGQGNTEAFF	TGTGCCAGCAGCCCCGGACAGGGGAACACTGAAGCTTTCTTT
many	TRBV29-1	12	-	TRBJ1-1	CSVQTTRLDAFF	TGCAGCGTACAGACGACCCGTTTGGATGCTTTCTTT
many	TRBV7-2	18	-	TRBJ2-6	CASAPELRVTSGANVLTF	TGTGCCAGCGCCCCCGAGCTTCGGGTCACCTCTGGGGCCAACGTCCTGACTTTC
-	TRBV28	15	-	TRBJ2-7	CASSSGPLSSYEQYF	TGTGCCAGCAGTTCCGGGCCCTTAAGCTCCTACGAGCAGTACTTC
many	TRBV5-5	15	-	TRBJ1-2	CASSHRPGGDYGYTF	TGTGCCAGCAGCCACCGGCCCGGTGGGGACTATGGCTACACCTTC
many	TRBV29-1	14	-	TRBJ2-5	CSVGGTEKKETQYF	TGCAGCGTGGGAGGGACAGAGAAAAAAGAGACCCAGTACTTC
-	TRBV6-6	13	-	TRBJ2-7	CASKQGSSSEQYF	TGTGCCAGCAAACAGGGTAGCTCTAGCGAGCAGTACTTC
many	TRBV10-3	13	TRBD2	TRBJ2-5	CAISEAGREGQYF	TGTGCCATCAGTGAGGCAGGTCGGGAGGGGCAGTACTTC
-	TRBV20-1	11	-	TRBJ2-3	CSAAPRDTQYF	TGCAGTGCTGCCCCCAGAGATACGCAGTATTTT
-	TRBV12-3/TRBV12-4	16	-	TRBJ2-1	CASSWKGAPLGNEQFF	TGTGCCAGCAGTTGGAAAGGGGCTCCTTTGGGGAATGAGCAGTTCTTC
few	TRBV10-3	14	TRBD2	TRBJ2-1	CAIMASGEYNEQFF	TGTGCCATCATGGCTAGCGGGGAGTACAATGAGCAGTTCTTC
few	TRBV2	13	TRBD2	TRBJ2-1	CASNSGLDNEQFF	TGTGCCAGCAATAGCGGGTTAGACAATGAGCAGTTCTTC
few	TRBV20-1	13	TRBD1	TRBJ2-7	CSAPGTGMREQYF	TGCAGTGCTCCGGGGACAGGGATGCGCGAGCAGTACTTC
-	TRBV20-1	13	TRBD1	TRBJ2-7	CSAGTGPTYEQYF	TGCAGTGCTGGGACAGGACCGACCTACGAGCAGTACTTC
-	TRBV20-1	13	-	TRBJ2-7	CSARADSTYEQYF	TGCAGTGCTAGAGCTGACTCCACCTACGAGCAGTACTTC
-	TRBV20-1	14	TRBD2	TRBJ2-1	CSARWASGDNEQFF	TGCAGTGCTAGATGGGCTAGCGGGGATAATGAGCAGTTCTTC
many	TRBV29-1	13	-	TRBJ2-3	CSVVPPGRGAQYF	TGCAGCGTTGTTCCCCCGGGGCGGGGTGCGCAGTATTTT
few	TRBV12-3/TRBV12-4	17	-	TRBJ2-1	CASRSEIVGIPYNEQFF	TGTGCCAGCAGGTCAGAGATAGTTGGAATTCCCTACAATGAGCAGTTCTTC
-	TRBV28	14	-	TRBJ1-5	CASSLAATNQPQHF	TGTGCCAGCAGTTTAGCCGCTACCAATCAGCCCCAGCATTTT
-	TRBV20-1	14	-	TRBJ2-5	CSARETDSRETQYF	TGCAGTGCTAGAGAAACGGACAGTCGAGAGACCCAGTACTTC
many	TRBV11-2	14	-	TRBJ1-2	CASSLDPLASGYTF	TGTGCCAGCAGCTTAGACCCCCTGGCGAGCGGCTACACCTTC
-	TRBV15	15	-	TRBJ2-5	CATSRGAGLGETQYF	TGTGCCACCAGCAGAGGAGCGGGCCTGGGGGAGACCCAGTACTTC
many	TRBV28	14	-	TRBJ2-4	CASSLGDSINIQYF	TGTGCCAGCAGCCTCGGGGACTCCATAAACATTCAGTACTTC
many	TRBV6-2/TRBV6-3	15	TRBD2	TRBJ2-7	CASSKGLAGVREQYF	TGTGCCAGCAGTAAGGGACTAGCGGGAGTCCGCGAGCAGTACTTC
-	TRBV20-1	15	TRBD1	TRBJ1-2	CSARDRDRGTYGYTF	TGCAGTGCTAGAGACCGGGACAGGGGAACATATGGCTACACCTTC
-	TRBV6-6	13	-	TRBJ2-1	CASRETLPMKQFF	TGTGCCAGCAGGGAGACTCTACCAATGAAGCAGTTCTTC
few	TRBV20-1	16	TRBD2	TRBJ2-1	CSAREMVGGTYNEQFF	TGCAGTGCTAGAGAGATGGTGGGGGGGACGTACAATGAGCAGTTCTTC
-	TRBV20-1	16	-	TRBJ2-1	CSARVGIARSYNEQFF	TGCAGTGCTAGAGTTGGGATAGCCCGGAGCTACAATGAGCAGTTCTTC
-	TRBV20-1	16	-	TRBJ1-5	CSAPAPRGGQNQPQHF	TGCAGTGCCCCCGCCCCCCGGGGGGGCCAGAATCAGCCCCAGCATTTT
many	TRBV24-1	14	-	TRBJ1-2	CATSDSRESYGYTF	TGTGCCACCAGTGATTCCAGGGAGAGCTATGGCTACACCTTC
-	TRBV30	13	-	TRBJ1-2	CAWSVVENYGYTF	TGTGCCTGGAGTGTAGTAGAGAACTATGGCTACACCTTC
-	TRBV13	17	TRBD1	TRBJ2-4	CASSPAGQGALKNIQYF	TGTGCCAGCAGCCCCGCCGGACAGGGGGCACTCAAAAACATTCAGTACTTC
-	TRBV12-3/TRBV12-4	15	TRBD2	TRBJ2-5	CASSLVLAGSIEQYF	TGTGCCAGCAGTTTGGTACTAGCGGGAAGCATTGAGCAGTACTTC
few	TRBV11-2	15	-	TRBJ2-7	CASSSKPGPGYEQYF	TGTGCCAGCAGCTCAAAACCGGGTCCAGGCTACGAGCAGTACTTC